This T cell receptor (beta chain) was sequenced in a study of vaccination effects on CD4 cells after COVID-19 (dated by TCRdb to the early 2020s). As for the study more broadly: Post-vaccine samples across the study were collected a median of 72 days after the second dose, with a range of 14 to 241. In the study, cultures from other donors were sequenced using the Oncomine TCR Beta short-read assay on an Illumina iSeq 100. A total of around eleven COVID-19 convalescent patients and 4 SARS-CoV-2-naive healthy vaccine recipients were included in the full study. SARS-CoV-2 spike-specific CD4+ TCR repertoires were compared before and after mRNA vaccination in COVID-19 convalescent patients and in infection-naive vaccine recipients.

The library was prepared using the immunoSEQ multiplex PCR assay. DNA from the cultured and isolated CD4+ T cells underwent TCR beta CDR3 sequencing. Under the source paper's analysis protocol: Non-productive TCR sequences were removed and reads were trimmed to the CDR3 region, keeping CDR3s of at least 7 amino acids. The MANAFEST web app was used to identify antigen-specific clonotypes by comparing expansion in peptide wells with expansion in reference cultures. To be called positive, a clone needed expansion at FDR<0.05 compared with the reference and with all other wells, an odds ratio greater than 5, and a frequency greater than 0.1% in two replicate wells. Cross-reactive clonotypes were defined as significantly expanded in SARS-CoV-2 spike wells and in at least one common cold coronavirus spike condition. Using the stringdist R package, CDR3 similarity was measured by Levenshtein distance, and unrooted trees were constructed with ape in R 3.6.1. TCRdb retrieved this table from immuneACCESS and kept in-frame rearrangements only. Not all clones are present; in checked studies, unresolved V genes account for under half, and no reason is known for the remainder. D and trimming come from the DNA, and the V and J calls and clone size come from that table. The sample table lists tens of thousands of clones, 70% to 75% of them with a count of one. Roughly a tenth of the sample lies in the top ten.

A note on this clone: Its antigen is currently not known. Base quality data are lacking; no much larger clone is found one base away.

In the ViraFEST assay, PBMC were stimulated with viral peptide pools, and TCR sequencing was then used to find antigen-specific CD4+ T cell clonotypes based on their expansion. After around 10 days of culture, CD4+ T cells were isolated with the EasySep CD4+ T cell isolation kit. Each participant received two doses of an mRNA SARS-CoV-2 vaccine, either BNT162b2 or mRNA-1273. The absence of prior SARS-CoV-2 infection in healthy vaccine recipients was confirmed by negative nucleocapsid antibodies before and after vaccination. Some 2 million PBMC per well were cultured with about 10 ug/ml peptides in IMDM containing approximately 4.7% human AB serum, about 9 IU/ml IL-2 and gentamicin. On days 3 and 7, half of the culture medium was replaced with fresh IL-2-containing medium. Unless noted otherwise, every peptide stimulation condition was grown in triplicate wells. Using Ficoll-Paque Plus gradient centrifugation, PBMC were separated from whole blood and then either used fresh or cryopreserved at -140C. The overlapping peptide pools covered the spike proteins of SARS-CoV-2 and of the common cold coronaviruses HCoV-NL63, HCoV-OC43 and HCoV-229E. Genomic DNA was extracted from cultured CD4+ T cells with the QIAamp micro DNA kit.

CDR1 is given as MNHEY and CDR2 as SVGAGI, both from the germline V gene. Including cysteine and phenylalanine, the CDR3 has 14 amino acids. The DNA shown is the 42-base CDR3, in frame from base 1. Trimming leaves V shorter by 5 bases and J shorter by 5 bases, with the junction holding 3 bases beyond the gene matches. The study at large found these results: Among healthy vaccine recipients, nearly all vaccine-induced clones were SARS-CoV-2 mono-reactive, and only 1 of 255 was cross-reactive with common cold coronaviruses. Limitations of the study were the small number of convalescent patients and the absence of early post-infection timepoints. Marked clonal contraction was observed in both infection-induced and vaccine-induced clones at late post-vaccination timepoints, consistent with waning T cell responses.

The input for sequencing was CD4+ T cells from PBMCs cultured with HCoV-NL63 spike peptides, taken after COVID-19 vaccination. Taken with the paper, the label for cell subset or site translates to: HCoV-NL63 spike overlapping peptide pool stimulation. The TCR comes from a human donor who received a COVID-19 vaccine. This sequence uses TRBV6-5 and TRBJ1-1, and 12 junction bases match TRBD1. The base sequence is TGTGCCAGCAGTCGGGACAGGGGGCGGACTGAAGCTTTCTTT. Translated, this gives CASSRDRGRTEAFF.